Below are 4 T cell receptor beta chains sequenced from a single sample in a study of tumor-infiltrating lymphocytes in localized non-small cell lung cancer. TCRdb's copy holds only in-frame clones and misses some; the assay was immunoSEQ multiplex PCR. The data hold about 16,000 clones, with 55% to 70% observed a single time. Sample: lung tumor tissue. These receptors all come from a human donor with non-small cell lung cancer.

This clone appeared once. The chain links TRBV27 to TRBJ2-7; D gene unclear. CDR1 and CDR2 from the germline V gene are MNHEY and SMNVEV (reference sequence). Trimming cost V 4 bases and J 9 bases, with 13 bases left between them. The CDR3 has 12 amino acids. The CDR3 DNA follows: TGTGCCAGCAGTTCCCTCTGGTCTGGGCAGTACTTC. It translates to CASSSLWSGQYF.

The chain has TRBV10-1 and TRBJ2-2, with unresolved D. Per the germline V gene, CDR1 is WNHNN and CDR2 is SYGVQD (reference sequence). Trimming left V 3 bases short and J 1 base short, with 9 bases between. There are 15 residues in the CDR3. In nucleotides, the CDR3 is TGCGCCAGCAGTGACCAAGGGCTGAACACCGGGGAGCTGTTTTTT. Protein sequence: CASSDQGLNTGELFF.

The CDR3 nucleotides are TGTGCCAGCAGCAAAGGGGGCGCCGGATACGAGCAGTACTTC. Translated, it gives CASSKGGAGYEQYF. The V and J genes are TRBV4-2 and TRBJ2-7, with TRBD1 identical over 7 bases. V dropped 5 bases and J dropped 4; count of bases not matched to a gene: 8. The CDR3 has 14 amino acids. Germline V gives CDR1 LGHNA, CDR2 YNFKEQ.

The V call is TRBV30, the J call TRBJ2-3; D gene ambiguous. This CDR3 region has 11 residues. Trimming took 2 bases from V and 3 from J, leaving 3 bases between them. Germline loops: CDR1 GTSNPN, CDR2 SVGIG (reference sequence). CDR3 sequence (DNA): TGTGCCTGGAGTAGAACAGATACGCAGTATTTT. Translating it yields CAWSRTDTQYF.